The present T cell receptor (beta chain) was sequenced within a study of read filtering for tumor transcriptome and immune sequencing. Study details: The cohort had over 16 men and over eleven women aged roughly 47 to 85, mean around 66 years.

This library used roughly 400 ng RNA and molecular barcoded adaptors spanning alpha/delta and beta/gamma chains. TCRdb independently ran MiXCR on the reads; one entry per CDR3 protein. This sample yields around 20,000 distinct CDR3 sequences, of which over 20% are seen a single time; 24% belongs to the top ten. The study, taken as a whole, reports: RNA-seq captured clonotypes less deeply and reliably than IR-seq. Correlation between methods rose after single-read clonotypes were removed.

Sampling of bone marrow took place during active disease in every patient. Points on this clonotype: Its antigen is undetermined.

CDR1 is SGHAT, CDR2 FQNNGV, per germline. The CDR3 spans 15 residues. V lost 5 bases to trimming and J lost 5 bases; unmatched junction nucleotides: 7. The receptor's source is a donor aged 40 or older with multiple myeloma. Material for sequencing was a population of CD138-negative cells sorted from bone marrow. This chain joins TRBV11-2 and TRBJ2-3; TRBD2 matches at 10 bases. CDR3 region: CASSASSGSGDTQYF. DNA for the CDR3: TGTGCCAGCAGCGCATCTAGCGGGAGCGGAGATACGCAGTATTTT.